The source of this TCR beta chain is a study of molecular identifiers for immune sequencing clone quantification. Methods described previously, with TCR primers listed, were used for bulk TCR libraries. A single record per CDR3 protein comes from TCRdb applying MiXCR to the PCR reads. The sample carries about 330,000 distinct CDR3 sequences, over 20% recorded once. The CDR3 contains 13 residues. CDR1 SNHLY and CDR2 FYNNEI come from the germline V gene. V lost 9 bases and J lost 4, with 15 bases in between. Sorted inputs of roughly 18,000 to 1,100,000 cells, with 10%, 30% or 50% RNA, yielded naive CD8 libraries. Sorting was used to obtain naive CD8 T cells (CD8+CD4-CCR7+CD45RA+). This clonotype was counted ten times or more.

The sample taken for sequencing was naive CD8+ T cells from blood, with Jurkat cell RNA spiked in. Specified subset: FACS-sorted CD8+CD4-CCR7+CD45RA+ naive T cells. The source is a human donor in good health. Some libraries in this study had Jurkat cell RNA spiked in. The J gene is TRBJ1-2, the V gene TRBV2, with no clear D. CDR3 residues: CASISSDGYGYTF. The DNA of the CDR3 is TGTGCCAGTATTTCGAGTGACGGCTATGGCTACACCTTC.